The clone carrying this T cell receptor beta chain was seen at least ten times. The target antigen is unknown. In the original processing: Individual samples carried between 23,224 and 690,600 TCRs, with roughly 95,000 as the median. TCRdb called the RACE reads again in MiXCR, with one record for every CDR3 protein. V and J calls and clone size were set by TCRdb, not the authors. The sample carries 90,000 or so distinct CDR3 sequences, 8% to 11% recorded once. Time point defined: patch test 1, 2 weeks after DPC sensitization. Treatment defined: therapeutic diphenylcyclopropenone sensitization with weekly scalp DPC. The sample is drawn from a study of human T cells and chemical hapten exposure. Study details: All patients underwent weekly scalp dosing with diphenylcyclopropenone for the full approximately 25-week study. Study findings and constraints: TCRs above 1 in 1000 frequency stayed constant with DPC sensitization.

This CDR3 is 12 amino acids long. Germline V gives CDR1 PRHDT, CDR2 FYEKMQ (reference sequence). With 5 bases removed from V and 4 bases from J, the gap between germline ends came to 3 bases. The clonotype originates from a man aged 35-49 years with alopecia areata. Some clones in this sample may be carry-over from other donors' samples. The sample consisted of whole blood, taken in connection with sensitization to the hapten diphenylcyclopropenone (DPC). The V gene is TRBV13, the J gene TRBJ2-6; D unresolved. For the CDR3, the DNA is TGTGCCAGCAGCGTGGGGGCCAACGTCCTGACTTTC. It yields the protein CASSVGANVLTF.